The rows below give T cell receptor beta chains drawn from one sample of a study of T cells in Graves' hyperthyroidism and ophthalmopathy. In TCRdb, the multiplex PCR reads were re-called with MiXCR into one record per CDR3 protein. The table records about 290,000 distinct CDR3 sequences, roughly 15% of them present only once. Source material: blood. The receptors were sampled from a man aged 25-45 years with Graves' hyperthyroidism. The CDR3 runs from the conserved cysteine through the conserved F or W. Each record gives: clone size, D gene, J gene, V gene, CDR3 protein, CDR3 DNA. D genes are given only for firm matches. Size values are once, few and many counts, or a class for expanded clones, and some rows have none.

many - TRBJ2-7 TRBV20-1 CSARDKNVSYEQYF TGCAGTGCTAGAGATAAGAACGTCTCCTACGAGCAGTACTTC
many TRBD2 TRBJ2-7 TRBV20-1 CSARAPSGRAYEQYF TGCAGTGCTAGAGCCCCTAGCGGGAGGGCCTACGAGCAGTACTTC
- - TRBJ2-2 TRBV5-8 CASSNGGIGELFF TGTGCCAGCAGCAACGGGGGCATCGGGGAACTGTTTTTT
few TRBD1 TRBJ1-4 TRBV5-4 CASSLFDRGREKLFF TGTGCCAGCAGCTTGTTTGACAGGGGGCGTGAAAAACTGTTTTTT
- TRBD2 TRBJ2-7 TRBV6-1 CASRTLAGAYEQYF TGTGCCAGCAGAACTCTAGCGGGGGCCTACGAGCAGTACTTC
- TRBD1 TRBJ1-5 TRBV4-1 CASSQGPGQGHQPQHF TGCGCCAGCAGCCAAGGGCCGGGACAGGGTCATCAGCCCCAGCATTTT
- - TRBJ2-2 TRBV5-1 CASSPDPLGTGELFF TGCGCCAGCAGCCCTGACCCCCTGGGGACCGGGGAGCTGTTTTTT
- TRBD2 TRBJ2-2 TRBV27 CASSFSGGQNTGELFF TGTGCCAGCAGTTTTTCGGGGGGGCAAAACACCGGGGAGCTGTTTTTT
many - TRBJ1-5 TRBV20-1 CSARGVGYQPQHF TGCAGTGCTAGAGGTGTCGGTTATCAGCCCCAGCATTTT
few - TRBJ2-7 TRBV6-1 CASSHCTGTASYEQYF TGTGCCAGCAGCCACTGCACCGGGACCGCATCCTACGAGCAGTACTTC
- - TRBJ1-1 TRBV30 CAWTGGSAEAFF TGTGCCTGGACCGGGGGTTCGGCTGAAGCTTTCTTT
- - TRBJ2-2 TRBV6-4 CASSDSFTGELFF TGTGCCAGCAGTGACTCATTCACCGGGGAGCTGTTTTTT
few TRBD2 TRBJ2-3 TRBV19 CAASSGNTDTQYF TGTGCCGCATCCAGCGGGAACACAGATACGCAGTATTTT
few - TRBJ2-1 TRBV19 CASNRQATDEQFF TGTGCCAGTAACCGACAGGCTACGGATGAGCAGTTCTTC
many - TRBJ2-7 TRBV18 CASSSIAEEQYF TGTGCCAGCTCATCTATAGCGGAAGAGCAGTACTTC
many - TRBJ2-3 TRBV28 CASSYPGTLITDTQYF TGTGCCAGCAGCTATCCCGGGACTCTGATCACAGATACGCAGTATTTT
- TRBD2 TRBJ2-5 TRBV10-3 CAISDSNSGRGETQYF TGTGCCATCAGTGACTCAAATAGCGGGAGAGGGGAGACCCAGTACTTC
many - TRBJ1-2 TRBV24-1 CATSDPGTDYGYTF TGTGCCACCAGTGATCCGGGCACCGACTATGGCTACACCTTC
few - TRBJ2-1 TRBV19 CASSYGEGPYNEQFF TGTGCCAGTAGTTATGGAGAGGGGCCCTACAATGAGCAGTTCTTC
many TRBD2 TRBJ2-5 TRBV12-3/TRBV12-4 CASTFGTSGIETQYF TGTGCCAGCACCTTTGGGACTAGCGGGATAGAGACCCAGTACTTC
many - TRBJ2-1 TRBV18 CASSPAPNEQFF TGTGCCAGCTCACCAGCCCCGAACGAGCAGTTCTTC
many - TRBJ2-3 TRBV12-5 CASTLTDSTDTQYF TGTGCTAGTACTCTGACCGATAGCACAGATACGCAGTATTTT
- TRBD2 TRBJ2-1 TRBV20-1 CSARDRLRQWTSGGYNEQFF TGCAGTGCTAGAGATCGGCTACGTCAGTGGACTAGCGGGGGTTACAATGAGCAGTTCTTC
many - TRBJ2-4 TRBV12-3/TRBV12-4 CASSWVRDAKAKNIQYF TGTGCCAGCAGTTGGGTCCGGGACGCGAAAGCCAAAAACATTCAGTACTTC
few - TRBJ2-4 TRBV29-1 CSATRQRLMGIQYF TGCAGCGCCACCAGGCAGCGCTTAATGGGCATTCAGTACTTC
- TRBD2 TRBJ2-2 TRBV27 CASSFYGRANTGELFF TGTGCCAGCAGTTTTTACGGGAGGGCGAACACCGGGGAGCTGTTTTTT
many - TRBJ2-1 TRBV27 CASSFLSYNEQFF TGTGCCAGCAGTTTTTTGTCCTACAATGAGCAGTTCTTC
- - TRBJ2-6 TRBV12-3/TRBV12-4 CASSLLRVSGANVLTF TGTGCCAGCAGTCTCCTACGGGTCTCTGGGGCCAACGTCCTGACTTTC
many - TRBJ1-5 TRBV6-2/TRBV6-3 CASSYGIGNQPQHF TGTGCCAGCAGTTACGGGATTGGCAATCAGCCCCAGCATTTT
many - TRBJ1-1 TRBV28 CASSQTTGAFF TGTGCCAGCAGCCAAACGACCGGAGCTTTCTTT
- - TRBJ1-2 TRBV24-1 CATSDSGFYGYTF TGTGCCACCAGTGATTCCGGATTCTATGGCTACACCTTC
many - TRBJ1-6 TRBV2 CASSEEGGSPLHF TGTGCCAGCAGTGAAGAAGGGGGTTCACCCCTCCACTTT
few TRBD2 TRBJ2-1 TRBV11-2 CASSSRPAGGSDEQFF TGTGCCAGCAGCTCACGACCAGCGGGAGGTTCAGATGAGCAGTTCTTC